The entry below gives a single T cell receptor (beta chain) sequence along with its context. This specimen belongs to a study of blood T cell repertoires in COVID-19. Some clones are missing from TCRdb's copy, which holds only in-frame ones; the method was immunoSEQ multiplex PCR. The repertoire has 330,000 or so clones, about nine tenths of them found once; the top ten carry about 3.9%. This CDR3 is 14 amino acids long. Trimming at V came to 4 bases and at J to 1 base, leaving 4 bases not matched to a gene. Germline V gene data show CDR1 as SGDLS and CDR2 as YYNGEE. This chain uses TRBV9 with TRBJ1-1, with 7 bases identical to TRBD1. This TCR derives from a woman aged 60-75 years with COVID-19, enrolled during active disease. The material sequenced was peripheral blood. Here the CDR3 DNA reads TGTGCCAGCAGCCGTACAGGGGAGAACACTGAAGCTTTCTTT. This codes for CASSRTGENTEAFF. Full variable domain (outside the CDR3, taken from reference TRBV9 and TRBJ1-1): DSGVTQTPKHLITATGQRVTLRCSPRSGDLSVYWYQQSLDQGLQFLIQYYNGEERAKGNILERFSAQQFPDLHSELNLSSLELGDSALYFCASSRTGENTEAFFGQGTRLTVV.